This T cell receptor beta chain originates from a study of blood T cell repertoires in COVID-19. Assay: immunoSEQ multiplex PCR; the TCRdb copy retains only in-frame clones and omits some. The repertoire holds 150,000 to 200,000 clones, with roughly 88% as singletons. V lost 3 bases, J lost 0 bases, and 6 bases stayed unmatched. The germline CDR1 and CDR2 sequences are SGHAT and FQNNGV. The length of the CDR3 is 16 residues. Cohort 3 donors were reported recovered after two negative PCRs, clearance, or symptom resolution. The sequencing input was PBMCs or T cells enriched from blood (not recorded which). This TCR was recovered from a woman in her sixties or seventies who had recovered from COVID-19. The V call is TRBV11-2, the J call TRBJ2-3; the match to TRBD1 covers 7 bases. The CDR3 sequence: CASSFGPGQSTDTQYF. CDR3 DNA sequence: TGTGCCAGCAGCTTCGGCCCGGGACAGAGCACAGATACGCAGTATTTT.